The next 10 T cell receptor beta chains were all read from a single sample in a study of shared clonotypes between healthy human individuals. Sequenced by immunoSEQ multiplex PCR; TCRdb stores in-frame clones only, minus some. The sample carries roughly 1,100,000 clones, approximately 68% recorded once. Material for sequencing was memory CD4+ T cells sorted from blood. Subset in this sample: CD45RA-negative fraction. The receptors derive from a young man in good health.

V and J are TRBV10-2 and TRBJ2-1, with 10 positions matching TRBD2. The trim removed 6 bases at V and 10 bases at J, leaving 6 bases unmatched. Germline CDR1 reads WSHSY; CDR2 reads SAAADI. This CDR3 contains 13 residues. CDR3 sequence reads: CASRLAGVREQFF. CDR3 nucleotides: TGCGCCAGCAGGCTAGCGGGAGTCCGGGAGCAGTTCTTC.

The chain links TRBV11-2 to TRBJ2-7; no clear D gene. V was shortened by 5 bases and J by 6 bases, with 8 bases between the two germline ends. The CDR3 has 11 residues. CDR1 and CDR2 (germline): SGHAT, FQNNGV. CDR3 sequence (DNA): TGTGCCAGCAGCCCGAGTTTCGAGCAGTACTTC. This codes for CASSPSFEQYF.

The chain recombines TRBV6-5 with TRBJ2-3; TRBD2 matches 9 bases. The CDR3 contains 15 residues. J gave up 2 bases and V 7 bases, and 7 bases lay outside the gene matches. The germline V gene has CDR1 MNHEY and CDR2 SVGAGI. As DNA, the CDR3 is TGTGCCAGCAAGATGGGCGGGGGGGCCACAGATACGCAGTATTTT. Translation: CASKMGGGATDTQYF.

Comments on this clone: With a far larger clone one base away, a read error is the likely cause. V gene TRBV29-1 combines with J gene TRBJ2-4; D is unclear. Germline V lookup: CDR1 SQVTM, CDR2 ANQGSEA. The germline V and J ends were trimmed by 7 bases and 7 bases, with 11 bases remaining between them. The CDR3 has 11 amino acids. The CDR3 loop reads CSALGYNIQYF. The CDR3 DNA reads as TGCAGCGCATTGGGATATAACATTCAGTACTTC.

The chain links TRBV28 to TRBJ2-7; D is possibly TRBD1 (6 bases). This CDR3 is 13 amino acids long. Between the trimmed V and J ends, which lost 6 bases and 2 bases, there was a span of 11 bases. CDR1 is MDHEN and CDR2 is SYDVKM in the germline V gene. This chain's CDR3 is CASSPTGPYEQYF. The CDR3, as DNA: TGTGCCAGCAGCCCCACAGGGCCCTACGAGCAGTACTTC. Using reference TRBV28 and TRBJ2-7 for the parts outside the CDR3, the full variable domain is DVKVTQSSRYLVKRTGEKVFLECVQDMDHENMFWYRQDPGLGLRLIYFSYDVKMKEKGDIPEGYSVSREKKERFSLILESASTNQTSMYLCASSPTGPYEQYFGPGTRLTVT.

V is TRBV28 and J is TRBJ2-7, with TRBD1 as a possible D gene (6 bases). This CDR3 region has 15 residues. Trimming cost V 6 bases and J 3 bases, with 18 bases left between them. The V gene's germline CDR1 is MDHEN and CDR2 SYDVKM. The CDR3 sequence: CASSTPGTMFYEQYF. The CDR3 nucleotides read TGTGCCAGCAGCACCCCCGGGACAATGTTCTACGAGCAGTACTTC. Combining the CDR3 with reference TRBV28 and TRBJ2-7 gives the whole variable domain DVKVTQSSRYLVKRTGEKVFLECVQDMDHENMFWYRQDPGLGLRLIYFSYDVKMKEKGDIPEGYSVSREKKERFSLILESASTNQTSMYLCASSTPGTMFYEQYFGPGTRLTVT.

This chain links TRBV5-6 with TRBJ2-5, with D perhaps TRBD2 (6 bases). Judging by the DNA end, TRBJ2-7 fits better; the J call may be wrong. Germline V CDR1 and CDR2: SGHDT, YYEEEE. There are 15 residues in the CDR3. The CDR3 region has the DNA TGTGCCAGCAGCTTGTGGCAGGGAGGTTTCTACGAGCAGTACTTC. Translated, it gives CASSLWQGGFYEQYF.

The chain combines TRBV27 with TRBJ2-2, with D uncertain. Germline V gives CDR1 MNHEY, CDR2 SMNVEV (reference sequence). The CDR3 sequence is 14 residues long. Trimming left V 4 bases short and J 3 bases short, with 9 bases between. The CDR3 is CASSSSVYTGELFF. In nucleotides, the CDR3 is TGTGCCAGCAGTTCCTCAGTGTACACCGGGGAGCTGTTTTTT.

The rearrangement links TRBV7-2 to TRBJ1-1; the D gene is possibly TRBD1 (5 bases). Germline assignment: CDR1 SGHTA and CDR2 FQGNSA. V gave up 2 bases and J gave up 2 bases, with 12 bases separating them. The CDR3 is made up of 15 amino acids. The CDR3 here is CASSLSRQINTEAFF. The CDR3 region has the DNA TGTGCCAGCAGCTTAAGCCGACAGATTAACACTGAAGCTTTCTTT.

There are a few counts of this clone. This chain joins TRBV6-8 and TRBJ2-3, with D possibly TRBD2 on 5 matching bases. The CDR3 is 16 amino acids. V lost 5 bases and J 1 base, leaving 16 bases between the germline ends. The germline gives CDR1 MNHGY, CDR2 SAAAGT. DNA of the CDR3: TGTGCCAGCAGTAGCCCTCGGGAAACCCGCACAGATACGCAGTATTTT. Its protein product is CASSSPRETRTDTQYF.